A selection of T cell receptor beta chains follows, all from one sample in a study of tumor-infiltrating lymphocytes in primary liver carcinoma. MiXCR, run by TCRdb on the multiplex PCR reads, gives a single entry per CDR3 protein. In the table there are 150,000 to 200,000 distinct CDR3 sequences, just under 85% of which are singletons. The specimen sequenced was tumor tissue from primary liver carcinoma. These receptors originate from a man aged 40-50 years with primary liver carcinoma and hepatitis B virus infection. Each CDR3 is given with its conserved first and last residue. Fields, in order: D gene, V gene, J gene, clone size, CDR3 protein, CDR3 DNA. D genes are given only for firm matches. Clone size is not always given. Where it is, it says once, few, many or a class for expanded clones.

TRBD2,TRBV5-4,TRBJ2-3,NA,CTISALGTSAGGVTQYF,TGTACCATCAGCGCCCTCGGGACTAGCGCTGGGGGGGTTACGCAGTATTTT
TRBD2,TRBV14,TRBJ2-1,NA,CASSAVAGWVKDEQFF,TGTGCCAGCAGTGCCGTAGCGGGATGGGTAAAGGATGAACAGTTCTTC
NA,TRBV12-3/TRBV12-4,TRBJ1-5,NA,CASSSELSPHHF,TGTGCCAGCAGTTCAGAATTGTCGCCCCACCATTTT
NA,TRBV11-2,TRBJ2-5,NA,CASSLSGGQDTQYF,TGTGCCAGCAGCTTAAGTGGGGGACAAGATACCCAGTACTTC
NA,TRBV6-6,TRBJ1-2,NA,CASSPYREFYGYTF,TGTGCCAGCAGCCCCTACAGGGAGTTCTATGGCTACACCTTC
NA,TRBV29-1,TRBJ2-7,NA,CSVEVGTRVLSYEQYF,TGCAGCGTTGAGGTGGGGACAAGGGTCCTCTCCTACGAGCAATACTTC
TRBD2,TRBV4-2,TRBJ2-2,NA,CVSSPVTGGNTGELFF,TGTGTCAGCAGCCCAGTAACGGGAGGTAACACCGGGGAGCTGTTTTTT
NA,TRBV11-2,TRBJ2-7,NA,CATSHRQSYKQYF,TGTGCCACCAGCCATCGACAGTCCTACAAGCAGTACTTC
NA,TRBV6-1,TRBJ2-7,many,CASSLPQGGNEQYF,TGTGCCAGCAGTTTACCGCAGGGGGGGAACGAGCAGTACTTC
TRBD1,TRBV12-3/TRBV12-4,TRBJ1-2,NA,CASNPQTGYYGYTF,TGTGCCAGTAATCCTCAGACAGGGTACTATGGCTACACTTTC
NA,TRBV12-3/TRBV12-4,TRBJ1-1,NA,CASCFSGAADSFF,TGTGCCAGCTGTTTTTCAGGGGCCGCTGATTCTTTCTTT
NA,TRBV5-6,TRBJ2-7,NA,CASRLDVSSYDQYF,TGTGCCAGCAGACTGGACGTAAGCTCCTACGATCAGTACTTC
NA,TRBV29-1,TRBJ1-2,NA,CSVSTDGYYGYTF,TGCAGCGTTTCCACGGACGGATACTATGGTTACACCTTC
TRBD1,TRBV6-1,TRBJ2-7,NA,CASSEEPNRGMGAYEQYF,TGTGCCAGCAGTGAAGAGCCAAACAGGGGTATGGGCGCCTACGAGCAGTACTTC
NA,TRBV4-3,TRBJ2-7,NA,CASSQEIAVISYEQYF,TGCGCCAGCAGCCAAGAAATAGCGGTGATCTCCTACGAGCAGTATTTC
TRBD2,TRBV4-2,TRBJ2-1,NA,CASNQEGLADQGGQFF,TGTGCCAGCAATCAAGAGGGACTAGCGGACCAAGGGGGGCAGTTCTTC
NA,TRBV4-2,TRBJ2-3,NA,CADSLEGGGGDRQYF,TGTGCCGACAGCCTTGAGGGGGGAGGAGGAGATAGGCAGTATTTT
NA,TRBV6-5,TRBJ2-1,NA,CASSYSVGWVSYKEQFF,TGTGCCAGCAGTTACTCCGTGGGGTGGGTGTCCTACAAAGAGCAGTTCTTC
NA,TRBV6-2/TRBV6-3,TRBJ2-5,NA,CASSYQVGGLDQETQYF,TGTGCCAGCAGTTACCAAGTGGGGGGCTTAGACCAAGAGACCCAGTACTTC
NA,TRBV11-2,TRBJ2-6,NA,CTTQRPRSGANALTF,TGTACCACTCAGCGGCCGCGCTCTGGGGCCAACGCCCTGACTTTC
NA,TRBV12-3/TRBV12-4,TRBJ2-2,NA,CASSFPTGDLANTRELFF,TGTGCCAGCAGCTTTCCCACGGGGGACTTAGCGAACACCCGGGAGCTGTTTTTT
TRBD2,TRBV10-3,TRBJ2-3,many,CATRTSLTDTQYF,TGTGCCACTCGGACTAGCTTGACAGATACGCAGTATTTT
NA,TRBV29-1,TRBJ2-1,NA,CSITLTYNEQLF,TGCAGCATCACCCTTACCTACAATGAGCAGCTATTC
NA,TRBV6-1,TRBJ1-1,NA,CTSSESRENTEAFF,TGTACCAGCAGTGAATCTCGGGAGAACACTGAAGCTTTCTTT
TRBD1,TRBV29-1,TRBJ1-1,NA,CSVDFGYRYRGSNTEPFF,TGTAGCGTTGATTTTGGGTACCGGTACAGGGGAAGTAACACTGAACCTTTCTTT
NA,TRBV10-1,TRBJ2-5,NA,CASSQDRKGTQCF,TGCGCCAGCAGCCAAGACAGAAAAGGGACCCAGTGCTTC
NA,TRBV29-1,TRBJ1-1,once,CSAGVRWGMNTEAFF,TGCAGCGCCGGTGTAAGGTGGGGAATGAACACTGAAGCTTTCTTT
TRBD2,TRBV29-1,TRBJ2-2,once,CSVAGTNSGKLFF,TGCAGTGTTGCTGGGACGAACAGCGGGAAGCTGTTTTTT
TRBD1,TRBV6-2/TRBV6-3,TRBJ1-2,NA,CASRGSGQGVNYGYTF,TGCGCCAGCAGGGGAAGTGGACAGGGTGTTAACTATGGCTATACCTTC
NA,TRBV29-1,TRBJ1-2,once,CSVQLSASASYGYTF,TGCAGCGTTCAACTATCCGCCAGCGCCTCCTATGGCTACACCTTC
NA,TRBV19,TRBJ2-3,NA,CASSILSGAVTDKQYF,TGTGCCAGTAGTATATTATCGGGAGCCGTAACAGATAAGCAGTATTTT
NA,TRBV5-1,TRBJ2-1,NA,CASSLLVGGYEHFF,TGCGCCAGCTCTCTTCTAGTGGGAGGTTATGAGCACTTCTTC
NA,TRBV4-2,TRBJ1-2,many,CASSQDRQGNYGYTF,TGTGCCAGCAGCCAAGATCGTCAAGGGAACTATGGCTACACCTTC
NA,TRBV12-3/TRBV12-4,TRBJ2-1,NA,CASARMGGDLLNEQFF,TGTGCCAGTGCCCGAATGGGCGGGGATTTACTTAATGAGCAGTTCTTC
NA,TRBV12-3/TRBV12-4,TRBJ2-5,NA,CASSFSWNKETQYF,TGTGCCAGCAGTTTTTCATGGAATAAGGAGACCCAGTACTTC
NA,TRBV10-3,TRBJ1-1,NA,CASPDWDTETFF,TGTGCCAGCCCGGACTGGGACACTGAAACTTTCTTT
TRBD2,TRBV29-1,TRBJ2-7,once,CGFLTSDHEQYF,TGCGGCTTCCTGACTAGCGACCACGAGCAGTACTTC
NA,TRBV29-1,TRBJ2-2,NA,CSVAKGTGGLFF,NA